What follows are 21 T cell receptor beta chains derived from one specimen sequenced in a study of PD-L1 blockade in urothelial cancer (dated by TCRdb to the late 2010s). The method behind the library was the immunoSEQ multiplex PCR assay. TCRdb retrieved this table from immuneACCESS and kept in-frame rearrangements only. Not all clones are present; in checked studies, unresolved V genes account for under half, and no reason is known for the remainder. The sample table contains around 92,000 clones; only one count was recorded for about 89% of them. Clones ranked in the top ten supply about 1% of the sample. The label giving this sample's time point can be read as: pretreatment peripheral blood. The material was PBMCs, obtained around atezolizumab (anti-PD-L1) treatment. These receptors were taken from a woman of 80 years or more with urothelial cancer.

The CDR3 spells CASSIGQGLNQPQHF. For the CDR3, the DNA is TGCGCCAGCAGCATTGGACAGGGGCTGAATCAGCCCCAGCATTTT. The gene calls are TRBV5-1 and TRBJ1-5, with 9 bases that match TRBD1. The ends lost 4 bases at V and 4 bases at J; junction bases unmatched: 6. This CDR3 is 15 amino acids long. Germline V gene sequence: CDR1 SGHRS, CDR2 YFSETQ.

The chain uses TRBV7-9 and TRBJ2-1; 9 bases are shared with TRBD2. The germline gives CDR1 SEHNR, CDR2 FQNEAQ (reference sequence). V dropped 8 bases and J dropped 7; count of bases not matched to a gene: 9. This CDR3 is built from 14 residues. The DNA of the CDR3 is TGTGCCAGCGGTGCGGGAGGGCCTTGGAATGAGCAGTTCTTC. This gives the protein CASGAGGPWNEQFF.

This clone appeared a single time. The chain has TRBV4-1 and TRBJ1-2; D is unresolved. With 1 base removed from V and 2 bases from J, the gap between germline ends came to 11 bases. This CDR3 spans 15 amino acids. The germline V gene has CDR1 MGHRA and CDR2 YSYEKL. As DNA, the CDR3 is TGCGCCAGCAGCCAAGGTCCAACACCGAACTATGGCTACACCTTC. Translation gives CASSQGPTPNYGYTF.

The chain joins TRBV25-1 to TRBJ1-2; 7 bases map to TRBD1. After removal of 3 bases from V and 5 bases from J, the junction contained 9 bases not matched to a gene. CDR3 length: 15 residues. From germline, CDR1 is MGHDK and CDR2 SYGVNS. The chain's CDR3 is CASSDVDRSRYGYTF. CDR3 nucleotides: TGTGCCAGCAGTGATGTGGACAGGAGCCGGTATGGCTACACCTTC.

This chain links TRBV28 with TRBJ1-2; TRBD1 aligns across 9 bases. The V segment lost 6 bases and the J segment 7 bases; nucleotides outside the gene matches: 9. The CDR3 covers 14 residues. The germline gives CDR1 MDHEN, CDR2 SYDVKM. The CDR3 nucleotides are TGTGCCAGCAGGACGGGGGACAGGGTCTTTGGCTACACCTTC. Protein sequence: CASRTGDRVFGYTF.

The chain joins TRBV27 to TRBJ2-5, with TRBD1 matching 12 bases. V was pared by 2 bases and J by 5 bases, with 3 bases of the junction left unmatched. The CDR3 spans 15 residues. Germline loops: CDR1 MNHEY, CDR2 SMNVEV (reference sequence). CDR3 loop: CASSLGTGGLETQYF. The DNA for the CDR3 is TGTGCCAGCAGTTTAGGGACAGGGGGCCTGGAGACCCAGTACTTC.

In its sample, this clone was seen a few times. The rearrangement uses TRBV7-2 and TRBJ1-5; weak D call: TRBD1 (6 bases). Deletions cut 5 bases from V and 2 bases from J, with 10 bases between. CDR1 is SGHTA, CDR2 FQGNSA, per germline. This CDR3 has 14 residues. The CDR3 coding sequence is TGTGCCAGCAGCAAGAACAGGGGCAATCAGCCCCAGCATTTT. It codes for CASSKNRGNQPQHF. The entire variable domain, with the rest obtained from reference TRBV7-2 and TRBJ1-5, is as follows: GAGVSQSPSNKVTEKGKDVELRCDPISGHTALYWYRQSLGQGLEFLIYFQGNSAPDKSGLPSDRFSAERTGGSVSTLTIQRTQQEDSAVYLCASSKNRGNQPQHFGDGTRLSIL.

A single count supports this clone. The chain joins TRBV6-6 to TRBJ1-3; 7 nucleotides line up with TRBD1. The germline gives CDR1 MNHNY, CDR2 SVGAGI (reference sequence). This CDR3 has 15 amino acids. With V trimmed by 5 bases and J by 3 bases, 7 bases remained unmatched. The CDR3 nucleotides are TGTGCCAGCAGTAGGGACAGTACCCATGGAAACACCATATATTTT. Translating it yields CASSRDSTHGNTIYF.

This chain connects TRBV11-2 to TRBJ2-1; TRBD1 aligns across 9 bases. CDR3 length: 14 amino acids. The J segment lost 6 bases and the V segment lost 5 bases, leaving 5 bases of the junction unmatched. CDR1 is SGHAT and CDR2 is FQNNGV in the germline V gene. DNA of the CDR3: TGTGCCAGCAGCGGGGGGACAGGGCGCAATGAGCAGTTCTTC. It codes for CASSGGTGRNEQFF.

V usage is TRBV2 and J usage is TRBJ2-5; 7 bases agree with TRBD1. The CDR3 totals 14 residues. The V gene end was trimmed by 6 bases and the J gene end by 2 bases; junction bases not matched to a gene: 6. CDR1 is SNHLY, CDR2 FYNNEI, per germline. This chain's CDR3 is CASRVTGKQETQYF. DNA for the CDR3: TGTGCCAGCAGAGTGACAGGGAAGCAAGAGACCCAGTACTTC.

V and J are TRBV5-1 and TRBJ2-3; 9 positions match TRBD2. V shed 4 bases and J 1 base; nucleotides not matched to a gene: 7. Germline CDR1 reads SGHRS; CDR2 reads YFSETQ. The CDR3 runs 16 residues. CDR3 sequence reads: CASSTIAGAGTDTQYF. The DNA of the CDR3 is TGCGCCAGCAGCACAATAGCGGGAGCGGGCACAGATACGCAGTATTTT.

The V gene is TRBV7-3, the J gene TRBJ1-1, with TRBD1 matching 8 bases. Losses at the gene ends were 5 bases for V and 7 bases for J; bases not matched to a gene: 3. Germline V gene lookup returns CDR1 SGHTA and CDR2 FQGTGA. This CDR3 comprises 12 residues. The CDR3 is CASSPDRVEAFF. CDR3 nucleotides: TGTGCCAGCAGCCCGGACAGGGTTGAAGCTTTCTTT.

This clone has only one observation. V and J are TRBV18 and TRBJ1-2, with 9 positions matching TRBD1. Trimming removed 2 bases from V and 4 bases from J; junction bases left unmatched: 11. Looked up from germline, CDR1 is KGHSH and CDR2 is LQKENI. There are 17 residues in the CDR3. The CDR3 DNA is TGTGCCAGCTCACCAATGCTGGACAGGGGCCAAGGCTATGGCTACACCTTC. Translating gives CASSPMLDRGQGYGYTF. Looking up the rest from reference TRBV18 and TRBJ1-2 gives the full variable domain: NAGVMQNPRHLVRRRGQEARLRCSPMKGHSHVYWYRQLPEEGLKFMVYLQKENIIDESGMPKERFSAEFPKEGPSILRIQQVVRGDSAAYFCASSPMLDRGQGYGYTFGSGTRLTVV.

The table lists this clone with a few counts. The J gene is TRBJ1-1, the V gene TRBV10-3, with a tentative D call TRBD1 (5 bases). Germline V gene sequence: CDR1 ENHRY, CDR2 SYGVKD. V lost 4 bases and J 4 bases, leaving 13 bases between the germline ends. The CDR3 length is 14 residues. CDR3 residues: CAISAQGAGTEAFF. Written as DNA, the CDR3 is TGTGCCATCAGTGCTCAGGGAGCGGGCACTGAAGCTTTCTTT.

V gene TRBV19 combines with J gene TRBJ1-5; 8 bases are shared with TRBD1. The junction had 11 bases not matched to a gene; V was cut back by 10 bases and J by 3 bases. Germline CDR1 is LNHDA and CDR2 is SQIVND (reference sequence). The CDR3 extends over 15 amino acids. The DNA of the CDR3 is TGTGCCACTCAAGGGGCAGGGGGCTACAATCAGCCCCAGCATTTT. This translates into CATQGAGGYNQPQHF.

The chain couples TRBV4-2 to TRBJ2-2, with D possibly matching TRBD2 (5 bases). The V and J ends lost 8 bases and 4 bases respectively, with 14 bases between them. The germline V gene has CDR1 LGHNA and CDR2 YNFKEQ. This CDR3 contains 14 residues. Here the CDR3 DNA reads TGTGCCAGCCGGGAAGTGGTGATCACCGGGGAGCTGTTTTTT. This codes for CASREVVITGELFF.

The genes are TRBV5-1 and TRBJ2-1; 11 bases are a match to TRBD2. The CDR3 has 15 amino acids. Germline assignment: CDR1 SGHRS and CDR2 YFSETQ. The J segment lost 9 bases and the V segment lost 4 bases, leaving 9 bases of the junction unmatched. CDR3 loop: CASSKELAGVPEQFF. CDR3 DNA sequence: TGCGCCAGCAGCAAGGAACTAGCGGGAGTGCCTGAGCAGTTCTTC.

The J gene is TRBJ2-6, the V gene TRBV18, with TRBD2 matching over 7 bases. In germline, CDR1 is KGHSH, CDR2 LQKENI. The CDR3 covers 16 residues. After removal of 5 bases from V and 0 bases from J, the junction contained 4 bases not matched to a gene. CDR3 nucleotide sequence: TGTGCCAGCTCAACGGGGGGAGTCTCTGGGGCCAACGTCCTGACTTTC. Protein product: CASSTGGVSGANVLTF.

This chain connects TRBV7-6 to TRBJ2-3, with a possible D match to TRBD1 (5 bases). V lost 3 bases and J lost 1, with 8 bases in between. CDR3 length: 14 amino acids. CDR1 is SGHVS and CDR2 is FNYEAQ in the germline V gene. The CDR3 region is CASSLGQGTDTQYF. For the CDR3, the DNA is TGTGCCAGCAGCTTGGGGCAAGGCACAGATACGCAGTATTTT.

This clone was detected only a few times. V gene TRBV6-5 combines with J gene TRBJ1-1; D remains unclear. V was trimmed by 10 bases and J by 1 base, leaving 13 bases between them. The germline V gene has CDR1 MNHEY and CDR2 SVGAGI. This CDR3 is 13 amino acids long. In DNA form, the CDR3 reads TGTGCCACCGGTGAGACGGGGAACACTGAAGCTTTCTTT. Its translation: CATGETGNTEAFF.

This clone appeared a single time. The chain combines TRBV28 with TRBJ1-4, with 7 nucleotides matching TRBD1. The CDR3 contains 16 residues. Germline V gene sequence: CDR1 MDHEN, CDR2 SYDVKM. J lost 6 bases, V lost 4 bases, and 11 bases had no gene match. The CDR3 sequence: CASSSQSTGLYEKLFF. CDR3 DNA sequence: TGTGCCAGCAGTTCCCAATCGACAGGGTTGTATGAAAAACTGTTTTTT.